This TCR beta chain emerged from a study of CD8 T cells in ankylosing spondylitis. General study results and limits: Roughly eight highly homologous variants made up a TCR beta motif that seemed to typify ankylosing spondylitis blood. It was reported that disease-linked clones were significantly enriched in matched ankylosing spondylitis synovial fluid. Earlier studies detected some motif variants in reactive arthritis synovial fluid and blood.

Trimming removed 3 bases from V and 0 bases from J; junction bases left unmatched: 6. The CDR3 runs 17 residues. TCRdb redid the calling of the 5' RACE reads with MiXCR, one entry per CDR3 protein. Here the sample spans approximately 140,000 distinct CDR3 sequences, 44% being singletons. For this clonotype: Its antigen is not known.

The rearrangement joins TRBV12-3 or TRBV12-4 to TRBJ1-4; 8 nucleotides agree with TRBD1. The sequenced material came from synovial fluid, either unsorted or a sorted T cell fraction (not recorded which). This sequence originates from a male donor with ankylosing spondylitis. CDR3 sequence (DNA): TGTGCCAGCAGTTTCGGACAGGGACCAGCAACTAATGAAAAACTGTTTTTT. Its translation: CASSFGQGPATNEKLFF.